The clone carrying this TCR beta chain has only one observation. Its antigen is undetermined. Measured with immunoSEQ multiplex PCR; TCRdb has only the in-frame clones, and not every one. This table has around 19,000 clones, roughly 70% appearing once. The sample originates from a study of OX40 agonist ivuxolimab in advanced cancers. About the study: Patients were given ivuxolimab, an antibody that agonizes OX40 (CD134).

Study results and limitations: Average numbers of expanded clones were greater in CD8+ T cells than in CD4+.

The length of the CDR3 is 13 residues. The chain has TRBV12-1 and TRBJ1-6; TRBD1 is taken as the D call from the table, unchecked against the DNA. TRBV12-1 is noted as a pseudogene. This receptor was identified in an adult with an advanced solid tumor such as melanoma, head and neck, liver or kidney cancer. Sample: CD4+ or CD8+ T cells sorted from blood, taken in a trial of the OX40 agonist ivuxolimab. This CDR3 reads CASSFPRNSPLHF. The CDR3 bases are TGTGCCAGCAGCTTCCCCAGGAATTCACCCCTCCACTTT.